The 10 T cell receptor beta chains below were found in one sample sequenced in a study of blood T cells in healthy people across ages. A second PCR, run for about 7 to 11 cycles, used a sample-barcoded 5' primer plus a J-beta primer mix. In TCRdb, the 5' RACE reads were re-called with MiXCR into one record per CDR3 protein. The data hold under 800,000 distinct CDR3 sequences, with 40% to 45% observed a single time. Sequencing was carried out using blood. The receptors were gathered from a woman in her sixties or seventies in good health.

As for this clonotype: One end of the junction varies from germline; a read error may be responsible. The chain combines TRBV4-3 with TRBJ2-1; D gene ambiguous. Per germline, CDR1 LGHNA and CDR2 YSLEER. CDR3 length: 16 amino acids. CDR3: CASGQGSDASANEQFF. Written as DNA, the CDR3 is TGCGCCAGCGGCCAAGGCAGCGATGCCTCGGCAAATGAGCAGTTCTTC.

This clonotype was found many times. The junction departs from germline at one end; a sequencing error may be responsible. The V gene is TRBV29-1, the J gene TRBJ2-1; TRBD2 might be the D (5 bases). This CDR3 comprises 12 residues. Germline CDR1 SQVTM, CDR2 ANQGSEA. The CDR3 bases are TGCAGCGTTGGCAGGAGGCCGAATGCGCAGTTCTTC. This gives the protein CSVGRRPNAQFF.

J is TRBJ1-2 and V is TRBV5-1; D is uncertain. V lost 2 bases and J 7 bases, leaving 12 bases between the germline ends. The CDR3 totals 13 residues. CDR1 and CDR2 from the germline V gene are SGHRS and YFSETQ. For the CDR3, the DNA is TGCGCCAGCAGCTTAGGCTCGGAAAGTGGCTACACCTTC. As protein: CASSLGSESGYTF. Drawing the rest from reference TRBV5-1 and TRBJ1-2, the complete variable domain is KAGVTQTPRYLIKTRGQQVTLSCSPISGHRSVSWYQQTPGQGLQFLFEYFSETQRNKGNFPGRFSGRQFSNSRSEMNVSTLELGDSALYLCASSLGSESGYTFGSGTRLTVV.

The sample holds a few counts of this clonotype. This sequence joins TRBV6-5 and TRBJ2-1; D is perhaps TRBD2 (6 bases). The V end lost 4 bases, the J end lost 7 bases, and 14 bases lay between the germline ends. The length of the CDR3 is 14 residues. The germline gives CDR1 MNHEY, CDR2 SVGAGI. DNA of the CDR3: TGTGCCAGCAGTTCTGCGGGGAGTTCGAATGAGCAGTTCTTC. Its protein is CASSSAGSSNEQFF.

This clonotype was seen more than once but under ten times. The genes are TRBV29-1 and TRBJ2-7; D uncertain. V lost 2 bases to trimming and J lost 2 bases, with 16 bases between them. CDR1 is SQVTM, CDR2 ANQGSEA, per germline. CDR3 length equals 15 residues. The CDR3 DNA is TGCAGCGTTGAACTCCCGTCTGGGGTCGCCTACGAGCAGTACTTC. It translates to CSVELPSGVAYEQYF.

For the CDR3, the DNA is TGCAGTCAGGGAGGGAGCTCCTACAATGAGCAGTTCTTC. It encodes CSQGGSSYNEQFF. V usage is TRBV20-1 and J usage is TRBJ2-1, with TRBD2 matching 7 bases. The CDR3 has 13 amino acids. Germline CDR1 reads DFQATT; CDR2 reads SNEGSKA (reference sequence). Unmatched junction bases numbered 4, after V lost 8 bases and J lost 0 bases.

In regard to this clonotype: One end of the junction is discordant with germline, which a read error may explain. The chain is built from TRBV2 and TRBJ1-1; D is possibly TRBD1 (5 bases). The germline CDR1 and CDR2 sequences are SNHLY and FYNNEI. This CDR3 is 15 amino acids long. CDR3 sequence: CVSSEQGVPNTEAFF. The CDR3 DNA follows: TGTGTCAGCAGTGAGCAGGGCGTCCCGAACACTGAAGCTTTCTTT.

This chain links TRBV20-1 with TRBJ1-5; D is unresolved. Germline assignment: CDR1 DFQATT and CDR2 SNEGSKA (reference sequence). The CDR3 loop spans 13 amino acids. Trimming shortened V by 6 bases and J by 0 bases, and 9 bases separated the two germline ends. CDR3: CSAADYSNQPQHF. Written as DNA, the CDR3 is TGCAGTGCCGCGGACTATAGCAATCAGCCCCAGCATTTT.

This clonotype has at least ten counts. This rearrangement joins TRBV7-2 to TRBJ2-5, with TRBD1 matching over 7 bases. The CDR3 runs to 14 residues. CDR1 is SGHTA, CDR2 FQGNSA, per germline. The J segment lost 5 bases and the V segment lost 1 base, leaving 4 bases of the junction unmatched. CDR3 protein: CASSLGKGGETQYF. As DNA, the CDR3 is TGTGCCAGCAGCTTAGGGAAAGGGGGCGAGACCCAGTACTTC.

The rearrangement uses TRBV28 and TRBJ1-2; TRBD1 might be the D (6 bases). The V gene's germline CDR1 is MDHEN and CDR2 SYDVKM. V was clipped by 6 bases and J by 6 bases, with 20 bases between them. The CDR3 contains 15 residues. CDR3 in amino acids: CASSPRPGRGDGYTF. CDR3 DNA: TGTGCCAGCAGCCCCAGACCCGGCAGGGGTGATGGCTACACCTTC.